The rows below give T cell receptor beta chains drawn from one sample of a study of blood T cell repertoires in COVID-19. Profiling relied on immunoSEQ multiplex PCR, and the TCRdb table lists in-frame clones only, not all of them. The sample yields 150,000 to 250,000 clones, around 95% seen once. The sequencing sample was made of peripheral blood. The receptors were gathered from a man aged 25-45 years with COVID-19, enrolled during active disease. Both conserved end residues are part of each CDR3. A D gene is named only where the DNA matches it firmly. Only some rows state a clone size, as once, few, many or a class for expanded clones.

CATQGRGNTGELFF	TGTGCCACTCAGGGGAGGGGTAACACCGGGGAGCTGTTTTTT	.	TRBV6-5	TRBJ2-2	.
CASSLVTGSEQYF	TGTGCCAGCAGCTTAGTAACAGGGTCAGAGCAGTACTTC	.	TRBV7-9	TRBJ2-7	.
CASGDGTDLYNSPLHF	TGTGCTAGTGGGGACGGGACAGATCTCTATAATTCACCCCTCCACTTT	TRBD1	TRBV12-5	TRBJ1-6	.
CASSLQGNTEAFF	TGCGCCAGCAGCCTTCAGGGGAACACTGAAGCTTTCTTT	.	TRBV4-1	TRBJ1-1	.
CASSRDRVETQYF	TGTGCCAGCAGCCGGGACAGGGTTGAGACCCAGTACTTC	TRBD1	TRBV5-6	TRBJ2-5	.
CASSLRLAGVTDTQYF	TGCGCCAGCAGCTTGAGGCTAGCGGGGGTCACAGATACGCAGTATTTT	TRBD2	TRBV5-1	TRBJ2-3	once
CASSTGQGGEKLFF	TGCGCCAGCAGCACGGGACAGGGAGGGGAAAAACTGTTTTTT	TRBD1	TRBV5-1	TRBJ1-4	.
CATSDPKTGMNTGELFF	TGTGCCACCAGTGATCCCAAGACAGGGATGAACACCGGGGAGCTGTTTTTT	TRBD1	TRBV24-1	TRBJ2-2	.
CASSLVGGAGNSPLHF	TGTGCCAGCAGTTTAGTCGGGGGGGCGGGAAATTCACCCCTCCACTTT	.	TRBV27	TRBJ1-6	.
CASGTQDGPYEQYF	TGTGCCAGCGGAACACAGGACGGTCCCTACGAGCAGTACTTC	.	TRBV27	TRBJ2-7	.
CASSLGPARGTKNIQYF	TGTGCCAGCAGCCTAGGGCCCGCCAGGGGGACCAAAAACATTCAGTACTTC	TRBD1	TRBV11-2	TRBJ2-4	.
CASSVRQAGGTGELFF	TGTGCCAGCAGCGTCAGACAGGCCGGTGGCACCGGGGAGCTGTTTTTT	.	TRBV9	TRBJ2-2	.
CASRRFPGLGSGELFF	TGTGCCAGCAGGCGCTTTCCGGGACTAGGTTCCGGGGAGCTGTTTTTT	TRBD2	TRBV6-4	TRBJ2-2	.
CASSAQPDRGELFF	TGTGCCAGCAGCGCCCAGCCAGACAGGGGGGAACTGTTTTTT	TRBD1	TRBV9	TRBJ1-4	.
CSVPPQGAENIQYF	TGCAGCGTGCCCCCTCAGGGGGCTGAAAACATTCAGTACTTC	TRBD1	TRBV29-1	TRBJ2-4	.
CATSGTGIAYNEQFF	TGTGCCACCAGCGGGACAGGGATCGCCTACAATGAGCAGTTCTTC	TRBD1	TRBV24-1	TRBJ2-1	once
CASSIDLGQGRETQYF	TGTGCCAGTAGTATAGATCTGGGACAGGGAAGGGAGACCCAGTACTTC	TRBD1	TRBV19	TRBJ2-5	.
CASRGGDRAIYSNQPQHF	TGTGCCAGCAGGGGGGGAGACAGGGCCATCTATAGCAATCAGCCCCAGCATTTT	TRBD1	TRBV7-2	TRBJ1-5	.
CSVATSGGNEQFF	TGCAGCGTTGCAACTAGCGGGGGCAATGAGCAGTTCTTC	TRBD2	TRBV29-1	TRBJ2-1	.
CASSLEGLFSPLHF	TGTGCCAGCAGTTTAGAGGGTCTCTTTTCACCCCTCCACTTT	.	TRBV27	TRBJ1-6	.
CASSPRREETQYF	TGTGCCAGCTCCCCCAGGAGGGAAGAGACCCAGTACTTC	.	TRBV18	TRBJ2-5	once
CASSLPGSSYNEQFF	TGTGCCAGCAGCCTTCCCGGGAGCTCCTACAATGAGCAGTTCTTC	.	TRBV7-9	TRBJ2-1	.
CASSVSGTGFGYGYTF	TGTGCCAGCAGCGTTTCCGGGACAGGGTTCGGCTATGGCTACACCTTC	TRBD1	TRBV9	TRBJ1-2	once
CASSTRTGRDQPQHF	TGTGCCAGCAGTACCCGGACAGGGAGGGATCAGCCCCAGCATTTT	TRBD1	TRBV27	TRBJ1-5	.
CASSEPPTGLSSYEQYF	TGTGCCAGCAGTGAACCTCCAACAGGGCTGAGCTCCTACGAGCAGTACTTC	.	TRBV2	TRBJ2-7	.
CASSYPTRTDTQYF	TGTGCCAGCAGCTACCCGACTAGGACAGATACGCAGTATTTT	.	TRBV7-9	TRBJ2-3	.
CAAIGVVGTDTQYF	TGTGCCGCCATAGGGGTGGTCGGCACAGATACGCAGTATTTT	.	TRBV2	TRBJ2-3	.